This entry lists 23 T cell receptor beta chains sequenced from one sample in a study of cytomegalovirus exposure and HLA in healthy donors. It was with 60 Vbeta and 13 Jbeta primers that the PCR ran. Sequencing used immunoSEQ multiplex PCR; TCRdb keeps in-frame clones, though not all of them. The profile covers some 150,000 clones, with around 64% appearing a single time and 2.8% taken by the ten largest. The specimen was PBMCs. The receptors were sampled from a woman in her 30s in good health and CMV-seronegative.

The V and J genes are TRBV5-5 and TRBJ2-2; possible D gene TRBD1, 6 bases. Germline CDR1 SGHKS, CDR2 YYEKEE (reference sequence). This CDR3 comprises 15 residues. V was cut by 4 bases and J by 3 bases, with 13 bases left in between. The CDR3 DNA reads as TGTGCCAGCAGCGTACAGGGCGGGTACACCGGGGAGCTGTTTTTT. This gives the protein CASSVQGGYTGELFF.

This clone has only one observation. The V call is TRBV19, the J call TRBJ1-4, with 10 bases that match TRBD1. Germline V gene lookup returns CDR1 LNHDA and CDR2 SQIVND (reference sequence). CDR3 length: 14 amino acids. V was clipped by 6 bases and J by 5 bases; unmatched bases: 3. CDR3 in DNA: TGTGCCAGTAGACCGGGACAGGGGAATGAAAAACTGTTTTTT. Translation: CASRPGQGNEKLFF.

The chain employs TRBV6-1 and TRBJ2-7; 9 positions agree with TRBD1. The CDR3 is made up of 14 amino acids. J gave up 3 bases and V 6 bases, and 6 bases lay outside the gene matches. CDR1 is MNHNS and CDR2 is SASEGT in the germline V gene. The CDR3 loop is CASSLDRGDYEQYF. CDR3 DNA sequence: TGTGCCAGCAGCCTCGACAGGGGGGACTACGAGCAGTACTTC.

This CDR3 reads CASTPGHNYGYTF. The CDR3 DNA follows: TGTGCCAGCACCCCGGGACACAACTATGGCTACACCTTC. This chain joins TRBV6-6 and TRBJ1-2, with a tentative D call TRBD1 (6 bases). The V end was cut by 7 bases, the J end by 2 bases, with 11 bases between. CDR3 length equals 13 residues. The germline V gene has CDR1 MNHNY and CDR2 SVGAGI (reference sequence).

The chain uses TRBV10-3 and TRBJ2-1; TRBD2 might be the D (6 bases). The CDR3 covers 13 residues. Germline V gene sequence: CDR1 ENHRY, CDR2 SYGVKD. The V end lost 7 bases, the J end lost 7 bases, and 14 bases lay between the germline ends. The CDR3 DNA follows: TGTGCCATCACGAGGCGGGAAGGGAATGAGCAGTTCTTC. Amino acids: CAITRREGNEQFF.

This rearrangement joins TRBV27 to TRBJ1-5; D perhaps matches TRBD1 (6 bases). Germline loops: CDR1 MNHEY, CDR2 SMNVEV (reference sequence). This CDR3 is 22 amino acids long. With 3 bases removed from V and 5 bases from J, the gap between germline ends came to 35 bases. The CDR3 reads CASSFLTVFGENTGTPYQPQHF. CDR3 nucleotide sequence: TGTGCCAGCAGTTTTTTAACGGTTTTTGGGGAAAACACCGGGACACCATATCAGCCCCAGCATTTT.

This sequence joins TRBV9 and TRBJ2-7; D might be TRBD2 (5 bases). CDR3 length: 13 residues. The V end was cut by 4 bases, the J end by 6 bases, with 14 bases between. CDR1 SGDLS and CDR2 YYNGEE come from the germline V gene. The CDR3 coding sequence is TGTGCCAGCAGCCCCCCCCGGGGTGGCGAGCAGTACTTC. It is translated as CASSPPRGGEQYF.

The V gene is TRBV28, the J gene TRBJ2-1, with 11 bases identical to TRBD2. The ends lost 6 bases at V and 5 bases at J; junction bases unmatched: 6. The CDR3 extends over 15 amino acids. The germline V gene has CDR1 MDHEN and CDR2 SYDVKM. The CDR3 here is CASRPLAGGNNEQFF. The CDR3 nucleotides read TGTGCCAGCAGGCCCCTAGCGGGGGGTAACAATGAGCAGTTCTTC.

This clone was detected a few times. CDR3 nucleotide sequence: TGTGCCAGCGCCCCTCTAGCGGGAGGGAGTGGGGAGACCCAGTACTTC. Protein product: CASAPLAGGSGETQYF. The chain recombines TRBV5-6 with TRBJ2-5; 12 positions agree with TRBD2. The V gene end was trimmed by 7 bases and the J gene end by 5 bases; junction bases not matched to a gene: 12. From germline, CDR1 is SGHDT and CDR2 YYEEEE. This CDR3 contains 16 residues.

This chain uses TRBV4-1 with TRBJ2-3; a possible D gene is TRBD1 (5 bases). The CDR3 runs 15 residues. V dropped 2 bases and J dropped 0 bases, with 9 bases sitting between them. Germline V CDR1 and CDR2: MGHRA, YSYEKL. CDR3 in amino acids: CASSQPTVSTDTQYF. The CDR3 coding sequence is TGCGCCAGCAGCCAACCGACAGTAAGCACAGATACGCAGTATTTT.

In DNA, the CDR3 is TGTGCCAGCAGCTTAGAGAGCTCCTACGAGCAGTACTTC. Encoded protein: CASSLESSYEQYF. The chain couples TRBV11-2 to TRBJ2-7, with unresolved D. CDR3 length: 13 amino acids. Per germline, CDR1 SGHAT and CDR2 FQNNGV. Between the trimmed V and J ends, which lost 0 bases and 0 bases, there was a span of 3 bases.

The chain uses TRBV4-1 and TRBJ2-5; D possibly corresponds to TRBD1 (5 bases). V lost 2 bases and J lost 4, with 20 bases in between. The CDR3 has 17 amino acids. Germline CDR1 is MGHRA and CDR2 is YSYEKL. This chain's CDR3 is CASSQYPLREAGETQYF. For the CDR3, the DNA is TGCGCCAGCAGCCAATACCCCCTCAGGGAAGCTGGAGAGACCCAGTACTTC.

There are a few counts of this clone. The DNA of the CDR3 is TGTGCCAGCAGCTTAGACGGGACTAGCGGCCGGAGCGTGGAGACCCAGTACTTC. Translated: CASSLDGTSGRSVETQYF. This chain joins TRBV11-2 and TRBJ2-5, with 11 bases lining up with TRBD2. There are 18 residues in the CDR3. CDR1 SGHAT and CDR2 FQNNGV come from the germline V gene. V dropped 0 bases and J dropped 5; count of bases not matched to a gene: 11.

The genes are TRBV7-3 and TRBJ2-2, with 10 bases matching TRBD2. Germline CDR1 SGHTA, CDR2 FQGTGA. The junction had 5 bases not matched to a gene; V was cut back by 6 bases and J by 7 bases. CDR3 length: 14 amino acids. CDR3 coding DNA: TGTGCCAGCAGAGCGGGGGGGGAGAGCGGGGAGCTGTTTTTT. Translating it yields CASRAGGESGELFF.

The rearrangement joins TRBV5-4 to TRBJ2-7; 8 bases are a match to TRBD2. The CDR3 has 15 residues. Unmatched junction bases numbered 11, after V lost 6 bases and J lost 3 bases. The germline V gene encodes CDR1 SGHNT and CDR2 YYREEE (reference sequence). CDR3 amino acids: CASTTAGGAGYEQYF. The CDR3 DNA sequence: TGTGCCAGCACCACCGCGGGGGGCGCTGGCTACGAGCAGTACTTC.

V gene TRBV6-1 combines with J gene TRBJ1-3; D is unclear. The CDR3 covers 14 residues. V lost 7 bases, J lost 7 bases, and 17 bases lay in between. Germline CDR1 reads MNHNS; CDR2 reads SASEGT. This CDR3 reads CASIPYGEVNTIYF. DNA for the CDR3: TGTGCCAGCATCCCGTATGGGGAGGTGAACACCATATATTTT.

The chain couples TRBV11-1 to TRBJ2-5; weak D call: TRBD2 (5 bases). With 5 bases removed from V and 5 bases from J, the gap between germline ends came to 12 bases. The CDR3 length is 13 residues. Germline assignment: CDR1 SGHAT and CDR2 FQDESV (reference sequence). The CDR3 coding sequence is TGTGCCAGCAGCCCCCAAGCGGACGAGACCCAGTACTTC. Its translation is CASSPQADETQYF.

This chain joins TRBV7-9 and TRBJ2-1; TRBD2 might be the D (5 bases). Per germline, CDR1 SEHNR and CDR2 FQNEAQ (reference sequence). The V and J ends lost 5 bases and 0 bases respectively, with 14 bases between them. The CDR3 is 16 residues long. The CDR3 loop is CASSPQAGPSYNEQFF. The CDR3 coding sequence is TGTGCCAGCAGCCCCCAGGCGGGTCCCTCCTACAATGAGCAGTTCTTC.

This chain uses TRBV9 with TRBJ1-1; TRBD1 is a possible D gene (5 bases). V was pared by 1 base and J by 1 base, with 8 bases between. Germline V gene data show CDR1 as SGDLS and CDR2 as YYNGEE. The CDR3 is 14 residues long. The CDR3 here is CASSVLGGNTEAFF. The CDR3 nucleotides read TGTGCCAGCAGCGTATTGGGGGGGAACACTGAAGCTTTCTTT.

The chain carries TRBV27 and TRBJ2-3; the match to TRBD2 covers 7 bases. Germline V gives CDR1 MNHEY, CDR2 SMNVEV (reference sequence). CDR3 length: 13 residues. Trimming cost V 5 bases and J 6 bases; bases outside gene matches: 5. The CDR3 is CASSGGGGDTQYF. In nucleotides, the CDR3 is TGTGCCAGCAGTGGGGGGGGAGGGGATACGCAGTATTTT.

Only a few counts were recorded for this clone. CDR3 DNA sequence: TGTGCCAGTGATTCCGGGACAGTTAACACCGGGGAGCTGTTTTTT. It encodes CASDSGTVNTGELFF. The V call is TRBV9, the J call TRBJ2-2; 7 nucleotides agree with TRBD1. After removal of 8 bases from V and 2 bases from J, the junction contained 9 bases not matched to a gene. The CDR3 length is 15 residues. The germline CDR1 and CDR2 sequences are SGDLS and YYNGEE.

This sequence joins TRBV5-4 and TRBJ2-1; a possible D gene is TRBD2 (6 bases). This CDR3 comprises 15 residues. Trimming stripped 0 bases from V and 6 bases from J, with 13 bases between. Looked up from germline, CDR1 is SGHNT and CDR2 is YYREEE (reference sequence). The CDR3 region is CASSLEREKGNEQFF. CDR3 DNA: TGTGCCAGCAGCTTGGAACGGGAGAAGGGCAATGAGCAGTTCTTC.

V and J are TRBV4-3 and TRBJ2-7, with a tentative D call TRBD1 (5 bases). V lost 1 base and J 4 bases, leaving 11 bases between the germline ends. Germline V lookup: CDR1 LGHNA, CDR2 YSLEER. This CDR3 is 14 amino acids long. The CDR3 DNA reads TGCGCCAGCAGCCAAGCTCAGGGAAGATACGAGCAGTACTTC. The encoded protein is CASSQAQGRYEQYF.